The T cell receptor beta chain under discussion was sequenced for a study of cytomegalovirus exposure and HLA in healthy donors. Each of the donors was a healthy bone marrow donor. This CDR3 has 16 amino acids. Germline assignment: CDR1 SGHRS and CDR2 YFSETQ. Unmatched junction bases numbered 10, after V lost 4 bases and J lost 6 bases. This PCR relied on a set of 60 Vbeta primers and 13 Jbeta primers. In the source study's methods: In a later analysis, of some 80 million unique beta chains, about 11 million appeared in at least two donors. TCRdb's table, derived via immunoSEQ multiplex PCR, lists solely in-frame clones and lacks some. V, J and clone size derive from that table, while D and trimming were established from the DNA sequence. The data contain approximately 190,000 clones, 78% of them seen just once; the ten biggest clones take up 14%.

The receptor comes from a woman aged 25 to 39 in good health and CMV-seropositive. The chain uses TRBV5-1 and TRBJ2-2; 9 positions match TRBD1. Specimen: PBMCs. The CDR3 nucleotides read TGCGCCAGCAGCGCGGACAGGGGAGTAACGGCCGGGGAGCTGTTTTTT. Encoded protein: CASSADRGVTAGELFF.